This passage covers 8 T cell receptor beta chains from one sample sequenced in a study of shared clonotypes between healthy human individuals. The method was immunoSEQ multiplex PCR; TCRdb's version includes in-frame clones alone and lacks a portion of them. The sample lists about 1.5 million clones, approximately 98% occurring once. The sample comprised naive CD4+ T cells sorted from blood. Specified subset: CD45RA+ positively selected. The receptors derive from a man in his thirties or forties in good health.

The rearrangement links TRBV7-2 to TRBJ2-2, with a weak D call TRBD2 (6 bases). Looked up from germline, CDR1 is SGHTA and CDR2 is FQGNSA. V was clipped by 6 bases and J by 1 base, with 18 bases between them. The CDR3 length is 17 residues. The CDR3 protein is CASSTPRGSGNTGELFF. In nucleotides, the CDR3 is TGTGCCAGCAGTACACCCCGAGGTAGCGGGAACACCGGGGAGCTGTTTTTT.

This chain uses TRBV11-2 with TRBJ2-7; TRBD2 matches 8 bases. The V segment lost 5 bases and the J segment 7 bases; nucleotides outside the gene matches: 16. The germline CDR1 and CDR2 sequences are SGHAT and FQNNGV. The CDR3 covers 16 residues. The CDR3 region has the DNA TGTGCCAGCAGCCCCGTGGACGGGAGGGCTTACGGAGAGCAGTACTTC. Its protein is CASSPVDGRAYGEQYF.

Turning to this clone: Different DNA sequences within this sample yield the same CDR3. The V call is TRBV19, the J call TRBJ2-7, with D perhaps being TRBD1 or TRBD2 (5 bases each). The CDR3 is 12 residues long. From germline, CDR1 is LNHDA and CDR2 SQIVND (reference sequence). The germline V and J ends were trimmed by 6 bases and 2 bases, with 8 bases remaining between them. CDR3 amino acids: CASRGVTYEQYF. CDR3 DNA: TGTGCCAGTAGGGGGGTTACCTACGAGCAGTACTTC.

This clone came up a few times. The CDR3 spells CASSEVRNTEAFF. The CDR3 nucleotides are TGTGCCAGCAGTGAAGTCAGGAACACTGAAGCTTTCTTT. This sequence joins TRBV2 and TRBJ1-1; D gene ambiguous. The CDR3 sequence is 13 residues long. Per germline, CDR1 SNHLY and CDR2 FYNNEI. The ends were cut back, 1 base at V and 1 base at J, with 4 bases in the middle.

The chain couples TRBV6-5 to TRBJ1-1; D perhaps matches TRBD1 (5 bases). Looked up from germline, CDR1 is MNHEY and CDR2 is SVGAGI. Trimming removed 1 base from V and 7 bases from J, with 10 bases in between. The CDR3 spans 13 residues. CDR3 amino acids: CASSYFWGSEAFF. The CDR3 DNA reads TGTGCCAGCAGTTACTTTTGGGGGAGTGAAGCTTTCTTT.

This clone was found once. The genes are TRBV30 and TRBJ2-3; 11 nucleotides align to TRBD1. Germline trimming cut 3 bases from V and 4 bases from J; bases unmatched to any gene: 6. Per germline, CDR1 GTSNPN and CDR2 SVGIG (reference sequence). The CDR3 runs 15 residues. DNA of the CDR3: TGTGCCTGGAGCTACTGGGACAGGGGGGCAGATACGCAGTATTTT. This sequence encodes CAWSYWDRGADTQYF.

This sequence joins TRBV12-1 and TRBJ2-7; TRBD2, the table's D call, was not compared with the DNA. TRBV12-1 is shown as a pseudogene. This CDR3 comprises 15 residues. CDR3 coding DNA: TGTGCCAGCAGCTTGAGGACTAGCGGGACCTACGAGCAGTACTTC. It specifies CASSLRTSGTYEQYF.

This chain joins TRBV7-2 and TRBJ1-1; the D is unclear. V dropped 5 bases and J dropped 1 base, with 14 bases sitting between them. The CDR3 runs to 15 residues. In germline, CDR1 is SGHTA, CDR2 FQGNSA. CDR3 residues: CASSLIPVSNTEAFF. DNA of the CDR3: TGTGCCAGCAGCCTCATTCCTGTTTCGAACACTGAAGCTTTCTTT.